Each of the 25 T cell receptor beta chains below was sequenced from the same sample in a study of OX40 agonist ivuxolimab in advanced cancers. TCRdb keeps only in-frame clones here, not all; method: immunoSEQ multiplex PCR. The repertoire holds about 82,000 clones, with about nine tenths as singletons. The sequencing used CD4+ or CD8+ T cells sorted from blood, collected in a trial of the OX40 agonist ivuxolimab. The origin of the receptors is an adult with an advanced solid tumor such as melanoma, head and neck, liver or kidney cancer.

The CDR3 reads CASSPGTSPGPTEAFF. For the CDR3, the DNA is TGTGCCAGCAGTCCTGGGACATCTCCCGGTCCCACTGAAGCTTTCTTT. This rearrangement joins TRBV5-5 to TRBJ1-1; D perhaps matches TRBD1 (6 bases). The CDR3 consists of 16 residues. Trimming took off 5 bases at V and 4 bases at J, with 21 bases between the two ends. CDR1 is SGHKS and CDR2 is YYEKEE in the germline V gene (reference sequence).

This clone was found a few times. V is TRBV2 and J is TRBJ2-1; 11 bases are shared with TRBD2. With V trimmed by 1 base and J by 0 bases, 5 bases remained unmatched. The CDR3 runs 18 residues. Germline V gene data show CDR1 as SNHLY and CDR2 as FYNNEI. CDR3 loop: CASSEEGLAAVSYNEQFF. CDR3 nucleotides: TGTGCCAGCAGTGAAGAGGGACTAGCGGCAGTCTCCTACAATGAGCAGTTCTTC.

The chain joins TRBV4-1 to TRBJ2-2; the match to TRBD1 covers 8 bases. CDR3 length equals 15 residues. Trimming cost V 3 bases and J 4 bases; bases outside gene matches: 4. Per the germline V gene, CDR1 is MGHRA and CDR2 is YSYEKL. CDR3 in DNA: TGCGCCAGCAGCCACCGGGACAGGAGCACCGGGGAGCTGTTTTTT. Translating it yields CASSHRDRSTGELFF.

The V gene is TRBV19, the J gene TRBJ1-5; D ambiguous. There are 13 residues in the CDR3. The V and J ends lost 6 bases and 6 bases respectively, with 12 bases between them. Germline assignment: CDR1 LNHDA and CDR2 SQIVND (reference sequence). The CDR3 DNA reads TGTGCCAGTAGAGGGTTGTTCGGTCAGCCCCAGCATTTT. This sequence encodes CASRGLFGQPQHF.

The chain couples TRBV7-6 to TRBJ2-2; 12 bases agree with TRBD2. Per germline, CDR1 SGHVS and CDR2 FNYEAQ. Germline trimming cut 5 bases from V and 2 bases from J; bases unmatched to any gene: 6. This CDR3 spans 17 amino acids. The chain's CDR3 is CASSLGLAGPNTGELFF. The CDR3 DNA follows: TGTGCCAGCAGCCTCGGACTAGCGGGACCAAACACCGGGGAGCTGTTTTTT.

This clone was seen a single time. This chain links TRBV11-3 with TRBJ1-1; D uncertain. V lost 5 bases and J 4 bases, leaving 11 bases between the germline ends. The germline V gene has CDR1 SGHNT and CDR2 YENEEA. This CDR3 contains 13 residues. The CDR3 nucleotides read TGTGCCAGCAGCATAGTTGAGGGCACTGAAGCTTTCTTT. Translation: CASSIVEGTEAFF.

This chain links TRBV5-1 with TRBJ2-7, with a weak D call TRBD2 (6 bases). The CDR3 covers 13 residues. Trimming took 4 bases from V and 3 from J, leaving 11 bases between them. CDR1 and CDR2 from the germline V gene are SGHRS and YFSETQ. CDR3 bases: TGCGCCAGCAGCACCAGCGGGCTCTACGAGCAGTACTTC. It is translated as CASSTSGLYEQYF.

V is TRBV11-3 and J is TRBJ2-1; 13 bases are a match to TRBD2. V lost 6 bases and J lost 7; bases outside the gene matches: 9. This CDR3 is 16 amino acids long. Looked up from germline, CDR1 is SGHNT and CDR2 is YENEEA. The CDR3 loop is CASSPGLAGVSNEQFF. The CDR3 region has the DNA TGTGCCAGCAGTCCCGGACTAGCGGGAGTTTCGAATGAGCAGTTCTTC.

For the CDR3, the DNA is TGTGCCAGCAGCAACAGGGATTACGGTGAAAAACTGTTTTTT. This gives the protein CASSNRDYGEKLFF. The rearrangement joins TRBV7-9 to TRBJ1-4; D perhaps matches TRBD1 (6 bases). The germline V gene has CDR1 SEHNR and CDR2 FQNEAQ (reference sequence). V lost 5 bases to trimming and J lost 7 bases, with 14 bases between them. This CDR3 contains 14 residues.

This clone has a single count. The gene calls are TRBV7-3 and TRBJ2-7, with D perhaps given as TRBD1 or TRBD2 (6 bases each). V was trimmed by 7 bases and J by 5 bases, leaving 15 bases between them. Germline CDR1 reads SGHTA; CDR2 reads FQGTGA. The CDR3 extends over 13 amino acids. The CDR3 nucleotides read TGTGCCAGCAAGGGGGGCCTAAGCCACGAGCAGTACTTC. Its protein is CASKGGLSHEQYF.

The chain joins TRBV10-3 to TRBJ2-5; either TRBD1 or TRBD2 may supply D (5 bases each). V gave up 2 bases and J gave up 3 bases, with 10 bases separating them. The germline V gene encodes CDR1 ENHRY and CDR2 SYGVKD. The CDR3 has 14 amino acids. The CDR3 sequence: CAISEGTSKETQYF. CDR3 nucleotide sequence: TGTGCCATCAGTGAGGGGACCTCTAAAGAGACCCAGTACTTC.

Written as DNA, the CDR3 is TGTGCCACGACAGGGACTAGCACTGAAGCTTTCTTT. Translation gives CATTGTSTEAFF. This chain connects TRBV10-3 to TRBJ1-1; 7 bases map to TRBD1. The germline V gene encodes CDR1 ENHRY and CDR2 SYGVKD. The CDR3 is 12 residues long. V gave up 10 bases and J gave up 4 bases; unmatched junction bases: 6.

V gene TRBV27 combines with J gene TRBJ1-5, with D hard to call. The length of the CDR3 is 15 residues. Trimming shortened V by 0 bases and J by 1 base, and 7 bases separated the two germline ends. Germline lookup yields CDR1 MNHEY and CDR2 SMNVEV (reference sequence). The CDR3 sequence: CASSLSVRSNQPQHF. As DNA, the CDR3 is TGTGCCAGCAGTTTATCCGTCAGGAGCAATCAGCCCCAGCATTTT.

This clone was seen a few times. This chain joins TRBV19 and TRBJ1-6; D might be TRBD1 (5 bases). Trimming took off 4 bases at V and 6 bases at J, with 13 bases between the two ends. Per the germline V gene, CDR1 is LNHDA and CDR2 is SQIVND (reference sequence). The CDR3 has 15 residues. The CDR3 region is CASSTLTVSNSPLHF. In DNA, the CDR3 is TGTGCCAGTAGTACCCTGACAGTGTCTAATTCACCCCTCCACTTT.

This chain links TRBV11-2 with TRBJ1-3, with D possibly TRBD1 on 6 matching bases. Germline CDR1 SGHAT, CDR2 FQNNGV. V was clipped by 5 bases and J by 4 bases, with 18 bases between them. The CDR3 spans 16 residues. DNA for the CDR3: TGTGCCAGCAGCCTACTTCAGGGGTTAGGCGGAAACACCATATATTTT. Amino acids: CASSLLQGLGGNTIYF.

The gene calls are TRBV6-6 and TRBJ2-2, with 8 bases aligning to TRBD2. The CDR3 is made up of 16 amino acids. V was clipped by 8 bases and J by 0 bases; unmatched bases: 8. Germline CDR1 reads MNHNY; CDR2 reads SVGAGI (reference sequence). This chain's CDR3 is CASQRAGAPNTGELFF. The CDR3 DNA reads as TGTGCCAGCCAGCGAGCGGGGGCCCCGAACACCGGGGAGCTGTTTTTT.

The CDR3: CASSSTGVDYGYTF. CDR3 DNA: TGTGCCAGTAGCTCTACAGGGGTTGACTATGGCTACACCTTC. The genes are TRBV19 and TRBJ1-2; 7 bases map to TRBD1. The V gene end was trimmed by 6 bases and the J gene end by 3 bases; junction bases not matched to a gene: 7. CDR3 length: 14 residues. Germline CDR1 and CDR2: LNHDA and SQIVND (reference sequence). Full variable domain (missing parts from reference TRBV19 and TRBJ1-2): DGGITQSPKYLFRKEGQNVTLSCEQNLNHDAMYWYRQDPGQGLRLIYYSQIVNDFQKGDIAEGYSVSREKKESFPLTVTSAQKNPTAFYLCASSSTGVDYGYTFGSGTRLTVV.

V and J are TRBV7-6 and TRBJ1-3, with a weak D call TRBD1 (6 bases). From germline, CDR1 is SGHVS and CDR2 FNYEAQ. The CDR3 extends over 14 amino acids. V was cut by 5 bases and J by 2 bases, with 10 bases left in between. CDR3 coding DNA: TGTGCCAGCAGCCCCCAGGGGACTGGAAACACCATATATTTT. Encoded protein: CASSPQGTGNTIYF.

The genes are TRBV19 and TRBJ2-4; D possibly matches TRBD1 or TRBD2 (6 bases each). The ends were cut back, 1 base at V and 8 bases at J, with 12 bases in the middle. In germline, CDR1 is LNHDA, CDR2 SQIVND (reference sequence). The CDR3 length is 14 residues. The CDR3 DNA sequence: TGTGCCAGTAGTATAGTGGGGGGCGCGGACATTCAGTACTTC. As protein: CASSIVGGADIQYF.

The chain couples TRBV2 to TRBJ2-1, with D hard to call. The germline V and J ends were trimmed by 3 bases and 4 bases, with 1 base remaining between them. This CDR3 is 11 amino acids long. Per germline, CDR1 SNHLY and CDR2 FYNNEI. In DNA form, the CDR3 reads TGTGCCAGCAGTGAGTACAATGAGCAGTTCTTC. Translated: CASSEYNEQFF.

The CDR3 DNA is TGTGCCAGTTACCGGGACACCTCTGGAAACACCATATATTTT. Protein: CASYRDTSGNTIYF. V usage is TRBV2 and J usage is TRBJ1-3; possibly TRBD1 for D (6 bases). The CDR3 has 14 amino acids. In germline, CDR1 is SNHLY, CDR2 FYNNEI. V lost 9 bases and J 0 bases, leaving 12 bases between the germline ends.

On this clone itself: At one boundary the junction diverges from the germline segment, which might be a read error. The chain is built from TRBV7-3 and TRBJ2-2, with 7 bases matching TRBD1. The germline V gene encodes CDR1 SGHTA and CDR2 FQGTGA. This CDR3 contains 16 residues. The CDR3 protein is CAGSLKGQDPTGELFF. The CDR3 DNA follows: TGTGCCGGCAGCTTAAAAGGACAGGACCCCACCGGGGAGCTGTTTTTT.

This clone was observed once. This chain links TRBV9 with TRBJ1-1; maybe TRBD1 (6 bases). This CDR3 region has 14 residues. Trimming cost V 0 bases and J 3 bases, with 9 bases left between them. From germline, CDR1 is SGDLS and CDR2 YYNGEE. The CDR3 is CASSVAGGYTEAFF. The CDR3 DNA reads TGTGCCAGCAGCGTAGCGGGGGGCTACACTGAAGCTTTCTTT.

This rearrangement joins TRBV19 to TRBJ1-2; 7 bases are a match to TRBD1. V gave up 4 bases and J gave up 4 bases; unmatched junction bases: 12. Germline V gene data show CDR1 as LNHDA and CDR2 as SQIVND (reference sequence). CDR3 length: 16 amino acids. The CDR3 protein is CASSTIPTGVPYGYTF. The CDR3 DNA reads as TGTGCCAGTAGTACAATTCCAACAGGGGTCCCCTATGGCTACACCTTC.

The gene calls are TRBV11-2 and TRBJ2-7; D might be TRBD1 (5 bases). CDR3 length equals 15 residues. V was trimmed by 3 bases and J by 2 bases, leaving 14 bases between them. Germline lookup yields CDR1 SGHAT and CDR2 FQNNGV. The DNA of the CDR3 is TGTGCCAGCAGCTTGACACAGGTACAACCCTACGAGCAGTACTTC. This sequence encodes CASSLTQVQPYEQYF.